This T cell receptor beta chain was recovered during a study of blood T cell repertoires in COVID-19 (dated by TCRdb to 2020 to 2022). As for the study more broadly: Samples covering the acute and convalescent phases of COVID-19 were provided by collaborators in the United States, Italy and Spain. The material from the prospective study consisted of cDNA or gDNA derived from T cells, B-cell-depleted T cells, or PBMCs. Deeply sampled blood TCRbeta repertoires from subjects exposed to, actively infected with, or recovered from COVID-19 were included in the dataset. The repertoires were made available in a free public database intended to serve as a resource for research on the immune response to SARS-CoV-2. The samples were drawn from the first 160 participants of the ongoing ImmuneRACE study and from about 1,200 subjects provided by 6 global collaborators. Nearly every sample came with metadata listing a de-identified subject ID, COVID-19 status, age in years and sex. Where HLA class I and class II types were available, the types were taken from metadata supplied by the sample provider, not from assay-based typing.

Whole blood was collected in K2EDTA tubes by collaborating institutions according to the institutions' own protocols. For TCRbeta analysis, collaborators shipped samples in one of three forms: frozen whole blood, isolated PBMCs, or DNA extracted from either of those sample types. TCRbeta CDR3 regions were amplified from genomic DNA using the immunoSEQ Assay, a bias-controlled multiplex PCR. The paper's processing steps were these. The number of nucleated cells in each sample was estimated by amplification of reference gene primers within the assay. To quantify the absolute abundance of each unique TCRbeta CDR3 rearrangement, sequence reads were collapsed and filtered. For each sample, productive Simpson clonality was calculated as the square root of Simpson's diversity index across productive rearrangements. TCRdb mirrors the immuneACCESS table, restricted to in-frame sequences. Some clones are absent from its copies; in checked studies, under half trace to an unresolved V gene, and the reason for the others is unknown. V and J calls and clone size are copied from that table; D and trimming were computed from the DNA. Here the sample has 35,000 to 50,000 clones; 90% occur a single time. The top ten clones comprise 2.5% to 3.5% of the sample.

As concerns this clone: What antigen it recognizes has not been identified. It has no much larger one-base neighbor in the sample; base qualities were not kept.

What the authors observed across the whole study: Clinical and demographic metadata were provided uncurated, with the amount varying by source and participant.

The sample was peripheral blood. This receptor was identified in a man aged 50-60 years with active COVID-19.

The CDR3 corresponds to CASSLVGQGSDTQYF. The nucleotide sequence is TGTGCCAGCAGCTTAGTGGGACAGGGGTCAGATACGCAGTATTTT. Recombination connected TRBV7-9 to TRBJ2-3, and TRBD1 matches 10 of the central bases. The germline V end is reduced by 1 base and the J end by 4 bases; junction bases left unmatched: 2. As encoded in the germline V gene (reference sequence), CDR1 is SEHNR while CDR2 is FQNEAQ. The CDR3 contains 15 residues, cysteine and phenylalanine counted. Kept here is only the CDR3 DNA, which spans 45 bases and is read in frame from base 1. The variable domain in full, with residues beyond the CDR3 obtained from the reference TRBV7-9 and TRBJ2-3 genes, is DTGVSQNPRHKITKRGQNVTFRCDPISEHNRLYWYRQTLGQGPEFLTYFQNEAQLEKSRLLSDRFSAERPKGSFSTLEIQRTEQGDSAMYLCASSLVGQGSDTQYFGPGTRLTVL.